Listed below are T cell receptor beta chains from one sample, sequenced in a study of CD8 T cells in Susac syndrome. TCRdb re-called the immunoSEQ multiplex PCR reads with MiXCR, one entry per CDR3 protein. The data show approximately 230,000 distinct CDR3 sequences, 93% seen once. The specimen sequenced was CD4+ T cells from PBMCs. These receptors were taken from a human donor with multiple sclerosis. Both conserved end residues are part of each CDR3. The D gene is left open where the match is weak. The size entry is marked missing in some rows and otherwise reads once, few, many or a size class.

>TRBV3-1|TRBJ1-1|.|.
TGTGCCAGCAGCCAAGATCGGCGGACTGCGAACACTGAAGCTTTCTTT
CASSQDRRTANTEAFF
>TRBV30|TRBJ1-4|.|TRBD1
TGTGCCTCCGGGACAGACAATGAAAAACTGTTTTTT
CASGTDNEKLFF
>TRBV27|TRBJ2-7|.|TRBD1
TGTGCCAGCCGGAGGGGACAGGGATTATACGAGCAGTACTTC
CASRRGQGLYEQYF
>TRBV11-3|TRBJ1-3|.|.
TGTGCCAGCAGCTTAACATCGGAAAACACCATATATTTT
CASSLTSENTIYF
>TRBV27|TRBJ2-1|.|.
TGTGCCAGCAGGGGCATCGGGACGGAAACCCACAATGAGCAGTTCTTC
CASRGIGTETHNEQFF
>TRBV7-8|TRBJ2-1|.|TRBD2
TGTGCCAGCAGCTCGAGACTAGCGGGAGGAGGCAATGAGCAGTTCTTC
CASSSRLAGGGNEQFF
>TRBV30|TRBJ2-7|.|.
TGTGCCTGGACTGACACTAACTACGAGCAGTACTTC
CAWTDTNYEQYF
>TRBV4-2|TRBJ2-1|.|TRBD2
TGTGCCAGCAGCCAAGATGCGGCTAGCGGGGGCGTCCTTAGTCCCTACAATGAGCAGTTCTTC
CASSQDAASGGVLSPYNEQFF
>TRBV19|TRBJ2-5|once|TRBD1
TGTGCCAGTAGTGCCCGACAGGGGCTACAAGAGACCCAGTACTTC
CASSARQGLQETQYF
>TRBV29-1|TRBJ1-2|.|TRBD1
TGCAGCGTTGAAGCCCCGACAGGGCCTACTAACTATGGCTACACCTTC
CSVEAPTGPTNYGYTF
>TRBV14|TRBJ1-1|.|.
TGTGCCAGCAGCCAAGATTTCTCAGCTAACACTGAAGCTTTCTTT
CASSQDFSANTEAFF
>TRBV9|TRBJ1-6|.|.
TGTGCCAGCAGCCCAACTCAGGGGAGGAATTCACCCCTCCACTTT
CASSPTQGRNSPLHF
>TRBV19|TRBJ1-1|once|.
TGTGCCAGTAGGGCTCAGGCCCTGAACACTGAAGCTTTCTTT
CASRAQALNTEAFF
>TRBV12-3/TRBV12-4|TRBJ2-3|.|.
TGTGCCAGCAGGGGGGCTAGCACAGATACGCAGTATTTT
CASRGASTDTQYF
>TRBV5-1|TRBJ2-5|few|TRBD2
TGCGCCAGCAGCTTGGAAGCGGGAGTAGAGACCCAGTACTTC
CASSLEAGVETQYF